These 25 T cell receptor beta chains were all obtained from the same sample, sequenced in a study of T cells after yellow fever vaccination. TCRdb recomputed calls from the 5' RACE reads with MiXCR, one row per CDR3 protein. The table includes approximately 510,000 distinct CDR3 sequences, about a fifth detected once. The sequencing used PBMCs, collected roughly 20 days after the first yellow fever vaccination. Receptors originate from a man aged 18 to 30 who received the YFV17D yellow fever vaccine.

The rearrangement uses TRBV5-1 and TRBJ1-1; D is unresolved. V lost 2 bases to trimming and J lost 2 bases, with 16 bases between them. CDR3 length: 16 residues. Germline V gene sequence: CDR1 SGHRS, CDR2 YFSETQ. CDR3 sequence: CASSFTTTSTNTEAFF. Here the CDR3 DNA reads TGCGCCAGCAGCTTTACAACGACCTCGACAAACACTGAAGCTTTCTTT. Full variable domain (rest looked up from reference TRBV5-1 and TRBJ1-1): KAGVTQTPRYLIKTRGQQVTLSCSPISGHRSVSWYQQTPGQGLQFLFEYFSETQRNKGNFPGRFSGRQFSNSRSEMNVSTLELGDSALYLCASSFTTTSTNTEAFFGQGTRLTVV.

The rearrangement links TRBV4-2 to TRBJ1-6; D gene uncertain. The CDR3 sequence is 14 residues long. V was clipped by 1 base and J by 1 base, with 2 bases between them. Germline V gene lookup returns CDR1 LGHNA and CDR2 YNFKEQ. The CDR3 region is CASSQASYNSPLHF. The CDR3 nucleotides are TGTGCCAGCAGCCAAGCGTCCTATAATTCACCCCTCCACTTT.

The chain has TRBV5-1 and TRBJ1-1; no reliable D call. The CDR3 extends over 13 amino acids. The germline V and J ends were trimmed by 2 bases and 3 bases, with 8 bases remaining between them. Per germline, CDR1 SGHRS and CDR2 YFSETQ. CDR3: CASSLSWDTEAFF. The DNA for the CDR3 is TGCGCCAGCAGCTTATCCTGGGACACTGAAGCTTTCTTT.

V gene TRBV20-1 combines with J gene TRBJ2-5; no reliable D call. Deletions cut 5 bases from V and 4 bases from J, with 2 bases between. The CDR3 spans 9 residues. Germline values: CDR1 DFQATT, CDR2 SNEGSKA (reference sequence). CDR3 sequence reads: CSAPETQYF. The CDR3 DNA sequence: TGCAGTGCTCCAGAGACCCAGTACTTC.

The table lists this clonotype with a few counts. This chain joins TRBV11-2 and TRBJ2-5; TRBD2 matches 9 bases. The CDR3 loop spans 16 amino acids. The V gene end was trimmed by 0 bases and the J gene end by 1 base; junction bases not matched to a gene: 3. Germline CDR1 SGHAT, CDR2 FQNNGV. The chain's CDR3 is CASSLESRGGQETQYF. The CDR3, as DNA: TGTGCCAGCAGCTTAGAGTCGCGGGGGGGCCAAGAGACCCAGTACTTC.

The chain carries TRBV20-1 and TRBJ2-7, with D tentatively TRBD2 (5 bases). This CDR3 comprises 11 residues. Germline V lookup: CDR1 DFQATT, CDR2 SNEGSKA (reference sequence). V was trimmed by 3 bases and J by 4 bases, leaving 7 bases between them. CDR3 bases: TGCAGTGCTAGCGAGGGATACGAGCAGTACTTC. Amino acids: CSASEGYEQYF.

This clonotype was counted only a few times. V is TRBV20-1 and J is TRBJ2-7, with D maybe TRBD1 (6 bases). Trimming removed 3 bases from V and 3 bases from J, with 9 bases in between. Germline V gene lookup returns CDR1 DFQATT and CDR2 SNEGSKA (reference sequence). This CDR3 is built from 12 residues. The CDR3 DNA reads as TGCAGTGCTAGGACAGGCCTCTACGAGCAGTACTTC. Encoded protein: CSARTGLYEQYF.

The gene calls are TRBV29-1 and TRBJ2-7; 7 bases align to TRBD2. CDR1 and CDR2 (germline): SQVTM, ANQGSEA. The CDR3 is made up of 15 amino acids. The V gene end was trimmed by 1 base and the J gene end by 0 bases; junction bases not matched to a gene: 6. The chain's CDR3 is CSVEVLARSSYEQYF. CDR3 nucleotides: TGCAGCGTTGAAGTACTAGCGCGGAGCTCCTACGAGCAGTACTTC.

This clonotype was observed a few times. The J gene is TRBJ2-3, the V gene TRBV9; D may be TRBD2 (6 bases). Trimming took 4 bases from V and 5 from J, leaving 17 bases between them. Germline V gene lookup returns CDR1 SGDLS and CDR2 YYNGEE. The CDR3 extends over 15 amino acids. The CDR3, as DNA: TGTGCCAGCAGCCCTCAGCGGGTCCTCCGAGATACGCAGTATTTT. As protein: CASSPQRVLRDTQYF.

The CDR3 here is CAISRGFHEQYV. CDR3 DNA sequence: TGTGCCATCAGTCGGGGGTTCCACGAGCAGTACGTC. The chain joins TRBV10-3 to TRBJ2-7; maybe TRBD2 (6 bases). Germline values: CDR1 ENHRY, CDR2 SYGVKD. The CDR3 contains 12 residues. V was cut by 5 bases and J by 5 bases, with 10 bases left in between.

This clonotype was counted between two and nine times. V usage is TRBV5-1 and J usage is TRBJ2-5, with D perhaps assigned TRBD1 or TRBD2 (5 bases each). V gave up 4 bases and J gave up 2 bases, with 12 bases separating them. Germline values: CDR1 SGHRS, CDR2 YFSETQ. The CDR3 is 14 residues long. CDR3 sequence reads: CASSTGTVQETQYF. In DNA, the CDR3 is TGCGCCAGCAGCACCGGGACGGTGCAAGAGACCCAGTACTTC.

The chain is built from TRBV5-6 and TRBJ2-3; 8 bases are shared with TRBD1. Germline CDR1 and CDR2: SGHDT and YYEEEE. V was clipped by 0 bases and J by 6 bases; unmatched bases: 3. The CDR3 length is 14 residues. CDR3 sequence: CASSLAGGGDTQYF. DNA of the CDR3: TGTGCCAGCAGCTTGGCAGGGGGCGGCGATACGCAGTATTTT.

The chain uses TRBV6-1 and TRBJ1-6; the match to TRBD1 covers 7 bases. V lost 0 bases, J lost 2 bases, and 4 bases stayed unmatched. The CDR3 runs 17 residues. From germline, CDR1 is MNHNS and CDR2 SASEGT. CDR3 sequence (DNA): TGTGCCAGCAGTGAAGCTCACAGGGGAACCTATAATTCACCCCTCCACTTT. The encoded protein is CASSEAHRGTYNSPLHF.

The gene calls are TRBV28 and TRBJ1-6, with 8 positions matching TRBD1. Unmatched junction bases numbered 6, after V lost 5 bases and J lost 0 bases. Germline V gives CDR1 MDHEN, CDR2 SYDVKM. CDR3 length equals 17 residues. For the CDR3, the DNA is TGTGCCAGCAGTCCAACAGGGGGGAGCTCCTATAATTCACCCCTCCACTTT. Translating it yields CASSPTGGSSYNSPLHF. The full variable domain, its missing parts supplied by reference TRBV28 and TRBJ1-6, is DVKVTQSSRYLVKRTGEKVFLECVQDMDHENMFWYRQDPGLGLRLIYFSYDVKMKEKGDIPEGYSVSREKKERFSLILESASTNQTSMYLCASSPTGGSSYNSPLHFGNGTRLTVT.

This clonotype appeared a few times. This chain connects TRBV6-2 or TRBV6-3 to TRBJ2-3; no clear D gene. Germline CDR1 is MNHEY and CDR2 is SVGEGT. The CDR3 extends over 13 amino acids. V dropped 10 bases and J dropped 4 bases, with 15 bases sitting between them. CDR3 sequence reads: CATAFFRSDTQYF. CDR3 coding DNA: TGTGCCACAGCATTCTTCCGTTCAGATACGCAGTATTTT.

A few counts support this clonotype. V usage is TRBV14 and J usage is TRBJ2-3, with TRBD2 identical over 9 bases. From germline, CDR1 is SGHDN and CDR2 FVKESK. V gave up 4 bases and J gave up 5 bases; unmatched junction bases: 13. The CDR3 is 17 amino acids. CDR3 in amino acids: CASSPSPVAGVRDTQYF. The CDR3 nucleotides are TGTGCCAGCAGCCCCTCGCCCGTAGCGGGGGTTAGAGATACGCAGTATTTT.

In its sample, this clonotype was seen a few times. V and J are TRBV15 and TRBJ2-1, with D possibly TRBD1 on 6 matching bases. Between the trimmed V and J ends, which lost 4 bases and 10 bases, there was a span of 14 bases. CDR1 is LNHNV and CDR2 is YYDKDF in the germline V gene (reference sequence). CDR3 length: 13 amino acids. The CDR3 reads CATSTDRTGEQFF. The CDR3 nucleotides are TGTGCCACCAGCACAGACAGGACCGGGGAGCAGTTCTTC.

This clonotype was detected many times. The chain couples TRBV5-1 to TRBJ1-1; the match to TRBD1 covers 8 bases. J was trimmed by 7 bases and V by 3 bases; bases with no gene match: 11. Germline V CDR1 and CDR2: SGHRS, YFSETQ. The length of the CDR3 is 15 residues. CDR3 in DNA: TGCGCCAGCAGCTCTTACCGGACAGGGAGGAGTGAAGCTTTCTTT. Translated, it gives CASSSYRTGRSEAFF. Using reference TRBV5-1 and TRBJ1-1 for the parts outside the CDR3, the full variable domain is KAGVTQTPRYLIKTRGQQVTLSCSPISGHRSVSWYQQTPGQGLQFLFEYFSETQRNKGNFPGRFSGRQFSNSRSEMNVSTLELGDSALYLCASSSYRTGRSEAFFGQGTRLTVV.

J is TRBJ2-2 and V is TRBV5-1; 7 nucleotides agree with TRBD1. The CDR3 consists of 16 residues. The J segment lost 5 bases and the V segment lost 0 bases, leaving 7 bases of the junction unmatched. CDR1 and CDR2 from the germline V gene are SGHRS and YFSETQ. CDR3 protein: CASSLEGAGGTGELFF. CDR3 coding DNA: TGCGCCAGCAGCTTGGAGGGGGCAGGTGGAACCGGGGAGCTGTTTTTT.

This clonotype was counted a single time. One junction end does not reproduce the germline sequence, and a read error may be involved. The rearrangement links TRBV7-9 to TRBJ2-3; D perhaps matches TRBD2 (6 bases). Germline CDR1 and CDR2: SEHNR and FQNEAQ (reference sequence). CDR3 length: 13 amino acids. As DNA, the CDR3 is TGTGCCAGCAGCCACGGGAGCACAGATAAGCAGTATTTT. The encoded protein is CASSHGSTDKQYF.

In this sample, this clonotype turned up a few times. The CDR3 sequence: CASSLDSYEAFF. The CDR3 DNA reads TGCGCCAGCAGCTTGGACAGCTATGAAGCTTTCTTT. The V call is TRBV5-1, the J call TRBJ1-1; D is undetermined. V lost 0 bases to trimming and J lost 7 bases, with 7 bases between them. Germline assignment: CDR1 SGHRS and CDR2 YFSETQ. This CDR3 region has 12 residues.

This clonotype appeared a few times. This chain links TRBV27 with TRBJ2-1, with 14 bases identical to TRBD2. This CDR3 has 15 amino acids. Germline CDR1 is MNHEY and CDR2 is SMNVEV (reference sequence). The trim removed 8 bases at V and 0 bases at J, leaving 0 bases unmatched. The CDR3 DNA follows: TGTGCCAGCGGGACTAGCGGGGGCTCCTACAATGAGCAGTTCTTC. It specifies CASGTSGGSYNEQFF.

There are a few counts of this clonotype. The chain links TRBV4-3 to TRBJ2-1, with 9 bases lining up with TRBD2. V lost 0 bases, J lost 7 bases, and 4 bases stayed unmatched. Germline assignment: CDR1 LGHNA and CDR2 YSLEER. CDR3 size: 15 residues. In DNA form, the CDR3 reads TGCGCCAGCAGCCAAGATTGGCTAGCGGGGAATGAGCAGTTCTTC. This encodes CASSQDWLAGNEQFF.

This clonotype turned up a few times. The chain combines TRBV4-3 with TRBJ2-7; D is perhaps TRBD1 (6 bases). The CDR3 runs to 15 residues. Trimming took off 4 bases at V and 0 bases at J, with 13 bases between the two ends. Germline V gives CDR1 LGHNA, CDR2 YSLEER. CDR3 protein: CASSPGQSSSYEQYF. The CDR3, as DNA: TGCGCCAGCAGCCCCGGACAGTCCTCCTCCTACGAGCAGTACTTC.

The rearrangement uses TRBV20-1 and TRBJ2-7; TRBD1 aligns across 10 bases. CDR1 DFQATT and CDR2 SNEGSKA come from the germline V gene (reference sequence). This CDR3 has 14 amino acids. V trimming: 2 bases; J trimming: 3 bases; junction bases outside the gene matches: 4. In DNA, the CDR3 is TGCAGTGCTAGATGGGACAGGGGCTACTACGAGCAGTACTTC. Translated: CSARWDRGYYEQYF.